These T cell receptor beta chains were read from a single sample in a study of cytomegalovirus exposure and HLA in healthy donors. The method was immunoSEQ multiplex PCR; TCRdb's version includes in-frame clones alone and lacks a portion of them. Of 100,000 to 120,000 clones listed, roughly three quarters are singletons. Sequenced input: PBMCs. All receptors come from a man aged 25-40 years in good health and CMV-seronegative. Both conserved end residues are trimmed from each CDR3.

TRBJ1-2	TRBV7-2	ASSYGDSGSYT
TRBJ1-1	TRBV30	ACLQRDRGNTEAF
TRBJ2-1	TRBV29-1	SVERSGRGYEQF
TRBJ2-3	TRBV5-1	ASVRIAGTDTQY
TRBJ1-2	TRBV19	ASSERQLYGYT
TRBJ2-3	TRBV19	ASSFGLTTQY
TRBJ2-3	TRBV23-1	ASSHRGHPHTQY
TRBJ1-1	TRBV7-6	ASSSRTGDLNTEAF
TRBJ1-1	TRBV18	ASSPPSTTGGGEAF
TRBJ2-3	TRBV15	ATSSSGKADTQY
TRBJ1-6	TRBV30	AWSLQGKTPLH
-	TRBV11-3	ASSLEQGPRLLYEQY
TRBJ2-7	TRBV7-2	ASSLVAAREQY
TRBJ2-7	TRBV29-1	SVGESYEQY
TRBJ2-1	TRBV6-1	ASSLTGEQF
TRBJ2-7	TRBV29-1	SVVLSYEQY
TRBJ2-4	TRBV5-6	ASSAQGLRAKNIQY
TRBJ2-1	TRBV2	ASSSSGRRNEQF
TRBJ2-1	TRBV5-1	ASSLRLAGNNEQF
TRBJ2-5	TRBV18	ASSPAGSETQY
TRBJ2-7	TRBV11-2	ASSGRDRGAYEQY
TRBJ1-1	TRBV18	ASSPMTGMNTEAF
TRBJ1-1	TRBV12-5	ASAGQANTEAF
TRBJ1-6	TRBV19	ASSGIRTDLSPLH